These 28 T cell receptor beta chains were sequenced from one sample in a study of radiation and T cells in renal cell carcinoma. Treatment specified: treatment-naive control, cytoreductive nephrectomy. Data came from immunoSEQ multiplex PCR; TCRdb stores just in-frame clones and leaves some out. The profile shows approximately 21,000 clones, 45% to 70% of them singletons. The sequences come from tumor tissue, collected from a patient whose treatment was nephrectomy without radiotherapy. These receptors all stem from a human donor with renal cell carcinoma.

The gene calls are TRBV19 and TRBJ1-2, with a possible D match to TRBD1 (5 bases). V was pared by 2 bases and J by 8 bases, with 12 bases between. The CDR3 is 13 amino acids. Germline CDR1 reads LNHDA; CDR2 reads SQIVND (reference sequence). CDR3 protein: CASSIRGFEGYTF. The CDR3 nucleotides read TGTGCCAGTAGTATAAGGGGATTTGAGGGCTACACCTTC.

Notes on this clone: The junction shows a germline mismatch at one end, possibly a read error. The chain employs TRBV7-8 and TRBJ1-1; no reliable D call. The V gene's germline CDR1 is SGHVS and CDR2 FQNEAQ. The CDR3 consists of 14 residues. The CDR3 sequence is CASTTDLLGTEAFF. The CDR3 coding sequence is TGTGCAAGCACCACCGACCTCTTGGGCACTGAAGCTTTCTTT. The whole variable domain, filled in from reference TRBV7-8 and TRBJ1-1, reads GAGVSQSPRYKVAKRGQDVALRCDPISGHVSLFWYQQALGQGPEFLTYFQNEAQLDKSGLPSDRFFAERPEGSVSTLKIQRTQQEDSAVYLCASTTDLLGTEAFFGQGTRLTVV.

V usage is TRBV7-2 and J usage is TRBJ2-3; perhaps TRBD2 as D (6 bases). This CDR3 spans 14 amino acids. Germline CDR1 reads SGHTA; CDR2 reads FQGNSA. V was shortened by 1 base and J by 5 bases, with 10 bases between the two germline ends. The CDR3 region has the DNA TGTGCCAGCAGCTTAGGTGGCGGGGAAGATACGCAGTATTTT. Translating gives CASSLGGGEDTQYF.

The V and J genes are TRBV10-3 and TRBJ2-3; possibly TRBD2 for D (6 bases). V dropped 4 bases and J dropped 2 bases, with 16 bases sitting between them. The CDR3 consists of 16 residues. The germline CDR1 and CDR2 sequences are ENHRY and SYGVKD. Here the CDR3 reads CAISGGSEGFTDTQYF. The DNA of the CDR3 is TGTGCCATCAGTGGAGGGTCGGAGGGCTTCACAGATACGCAGTATTTT.

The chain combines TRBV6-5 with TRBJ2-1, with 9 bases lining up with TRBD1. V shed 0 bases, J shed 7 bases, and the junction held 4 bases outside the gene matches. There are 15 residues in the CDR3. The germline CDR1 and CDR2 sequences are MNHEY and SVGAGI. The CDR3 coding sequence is TGTGCCAGCAGTTACTCGAACAGGGGGCAGAATGAGCAGTTCTTC. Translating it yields CASSYSNRGQNEQFF.

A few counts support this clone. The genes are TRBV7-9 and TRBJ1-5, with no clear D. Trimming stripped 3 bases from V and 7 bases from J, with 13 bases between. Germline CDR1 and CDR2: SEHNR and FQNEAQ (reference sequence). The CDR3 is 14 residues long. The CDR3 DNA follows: TGTGCCAGCAGCTTTGGCGGGGAGGGACAGCCCCAGCATTTT. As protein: CASSFGGEGQPQHF.

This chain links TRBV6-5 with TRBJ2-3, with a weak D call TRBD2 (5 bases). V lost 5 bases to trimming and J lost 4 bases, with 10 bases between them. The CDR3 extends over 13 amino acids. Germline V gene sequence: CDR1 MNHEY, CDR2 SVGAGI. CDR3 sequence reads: CASSPFGADTQYF. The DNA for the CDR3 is TGTGCCAGCAGTCCCTTCGGGGCAGATACGCAGTATTTT.

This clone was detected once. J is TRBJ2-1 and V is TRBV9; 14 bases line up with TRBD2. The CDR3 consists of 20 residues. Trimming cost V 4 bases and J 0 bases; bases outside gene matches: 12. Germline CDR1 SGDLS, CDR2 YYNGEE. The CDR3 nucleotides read TGTGCCAGCAGCCTCCCCGGGGGACTAGCGGGGGCGAGCTCCTACAATGAGCAGTTCTTC. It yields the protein CASSLPGGLAGASSYNEQFF.

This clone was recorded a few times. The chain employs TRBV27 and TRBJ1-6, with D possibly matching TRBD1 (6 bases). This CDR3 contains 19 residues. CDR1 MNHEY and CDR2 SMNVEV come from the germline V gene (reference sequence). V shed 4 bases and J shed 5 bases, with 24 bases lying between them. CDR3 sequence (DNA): TGTGCCAGCAGTTCCCTTATGGTAACAGGGCAGGGAAATAATTCACCCCTCCACTTT. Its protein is CASSSLMVTGQGNNSPLHF.

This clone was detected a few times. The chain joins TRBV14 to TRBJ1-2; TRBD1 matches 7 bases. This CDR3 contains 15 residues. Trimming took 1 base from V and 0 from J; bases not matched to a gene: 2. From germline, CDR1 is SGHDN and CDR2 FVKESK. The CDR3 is CASSQVQGANYGYTF. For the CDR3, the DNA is TGTGCCAGCAGCCAAGTTCAGGGGGCTAACTATGGCTACACCTTC. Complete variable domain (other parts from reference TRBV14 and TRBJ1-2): EAGVTQFPSHSVIEKGQTVTLRCDPISGHDNLYWYRRVMGKEIKFLLHFVKESKQDESGMPNNRFLAERTGGTYSTLKVQPAELEDSGVYFCASSQVQGANYGYTFGSGTRLTVV.

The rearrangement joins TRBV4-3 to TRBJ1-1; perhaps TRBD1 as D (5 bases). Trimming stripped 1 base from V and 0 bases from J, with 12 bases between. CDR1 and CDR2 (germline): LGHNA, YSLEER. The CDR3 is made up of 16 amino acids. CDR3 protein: CASSQAGGGVNTEAFF. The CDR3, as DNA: TGCGCCAGCAGCCAAGCGGGGGGAGGAGTGAACACTGAAGCTTTCTTT.

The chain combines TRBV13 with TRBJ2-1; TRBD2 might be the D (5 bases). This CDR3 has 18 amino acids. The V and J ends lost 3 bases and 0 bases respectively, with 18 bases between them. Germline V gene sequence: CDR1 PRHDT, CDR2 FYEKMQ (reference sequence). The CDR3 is CASSFVPKVGSSYNEQFF. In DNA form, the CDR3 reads TGTGCCAGCAGCTTCGTGCCAAAAGTGGGGAGCTCCTACAATGAGCAGTTCTTC.

The CDR3 coding sequence is TGTGCCAGCCGGTCGGGGGGCTACGAGCAGTACTTC. It yields the protein CASRSGGYEQYF. This sequence joins TRBV2 and TRBJ2-7; 7 nucleotides align to TRBD2. This CDR3 region has 12 residues. Trimming removed 8 bases from V and 3 bases from J; junction bases left unmatched: 4. The V gene's germline CDR1 is SNHLY and CDR2 FYNNEI.

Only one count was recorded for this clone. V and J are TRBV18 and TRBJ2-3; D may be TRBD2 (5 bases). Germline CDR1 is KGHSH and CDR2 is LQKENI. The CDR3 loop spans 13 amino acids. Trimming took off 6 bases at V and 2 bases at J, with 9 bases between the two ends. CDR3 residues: CASSSDSTDTQYF. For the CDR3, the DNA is TGTGCCAGCTCGTCGGACTCCACAGATACGCAGTATTTT.

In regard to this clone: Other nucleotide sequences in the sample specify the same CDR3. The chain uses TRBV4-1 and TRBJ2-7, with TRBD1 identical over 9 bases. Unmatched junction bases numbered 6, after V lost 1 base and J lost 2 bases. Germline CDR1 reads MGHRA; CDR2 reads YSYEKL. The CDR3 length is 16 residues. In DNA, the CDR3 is TGCGCCAGCAGCCAAGGTGGGGACAGGGTAACCTACGAGCAGTACTTC. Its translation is CASSQGGDRVTYEQYF.

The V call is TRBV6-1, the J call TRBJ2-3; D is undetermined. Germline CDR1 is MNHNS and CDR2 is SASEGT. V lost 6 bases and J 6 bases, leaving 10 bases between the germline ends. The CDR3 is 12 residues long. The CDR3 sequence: CASRRVGDTQYF. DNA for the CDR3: TGTGCCAGCAGAAGGGTGGGGGATACGCAGTATTTT.

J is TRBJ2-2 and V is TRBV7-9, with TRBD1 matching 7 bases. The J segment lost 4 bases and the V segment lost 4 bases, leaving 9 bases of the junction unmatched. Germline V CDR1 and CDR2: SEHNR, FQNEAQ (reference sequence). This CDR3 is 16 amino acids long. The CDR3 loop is CASSSSRTGGTGELFF. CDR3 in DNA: TGTGCCAGCAGCTCCAGTAGGACAGGTGGCACCGGGGAGCTGTTTTTT. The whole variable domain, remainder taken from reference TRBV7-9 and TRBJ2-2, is DTGVSQNPRHKITKRGQNVTFRCDPISEHNRLYWYRQTLGQGPEFLTYFQNEAQLEKSRLLSDRFSAERPKGSFSTLEIQRTEQGDSAMYLCASSSSRTGGTGELFFGEGSRLTVL.

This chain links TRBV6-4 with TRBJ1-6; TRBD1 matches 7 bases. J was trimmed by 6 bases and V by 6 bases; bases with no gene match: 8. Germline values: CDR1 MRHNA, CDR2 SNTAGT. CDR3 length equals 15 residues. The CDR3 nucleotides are TGTGCCAGCAGGGCCGGGACAGAAGTTAATTCACCCCTCCACTTT. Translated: CASRAGTEVNSPLHF.

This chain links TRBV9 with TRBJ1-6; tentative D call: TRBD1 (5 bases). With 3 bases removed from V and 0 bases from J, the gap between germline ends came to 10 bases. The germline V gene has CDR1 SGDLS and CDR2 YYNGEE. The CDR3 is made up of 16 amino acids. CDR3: CASSGGGGSYNSPLHF. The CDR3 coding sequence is TGTGCCAGCAGCGGGGGGGGTGGCTCCTATAATTCACCCCTCCACTTT.

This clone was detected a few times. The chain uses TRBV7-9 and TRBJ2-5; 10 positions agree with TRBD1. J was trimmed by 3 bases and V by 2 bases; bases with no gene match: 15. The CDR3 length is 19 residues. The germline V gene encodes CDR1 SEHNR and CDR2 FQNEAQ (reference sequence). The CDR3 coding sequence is TGTGCCAGCAGCTTAAGCCGGACCCTGACAGGGGGCCGGGAAGAGACCCAGTACTTC. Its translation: CASSLSRTLTGGREETQYF.

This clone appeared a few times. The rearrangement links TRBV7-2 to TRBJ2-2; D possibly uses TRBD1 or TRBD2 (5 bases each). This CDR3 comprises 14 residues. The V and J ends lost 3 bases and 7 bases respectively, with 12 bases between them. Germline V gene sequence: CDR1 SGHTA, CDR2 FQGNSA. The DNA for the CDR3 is TGTGCCAGCAGCTTGGGGACCTGGGGCGGGGAGCTGTTTTTT. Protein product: CASSLGTWGGELFF.

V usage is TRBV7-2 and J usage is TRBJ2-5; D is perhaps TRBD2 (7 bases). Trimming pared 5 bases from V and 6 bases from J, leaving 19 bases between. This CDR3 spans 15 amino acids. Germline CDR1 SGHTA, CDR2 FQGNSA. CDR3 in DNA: TGTGCCAGCAGCCCCCAAAGGGGGGGGGCAAAGACCCAGTACTTC. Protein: CASSPQRGGAKTQYF.

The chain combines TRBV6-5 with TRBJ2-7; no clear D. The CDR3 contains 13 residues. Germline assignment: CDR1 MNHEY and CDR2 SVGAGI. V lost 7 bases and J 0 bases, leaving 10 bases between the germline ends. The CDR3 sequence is CASTGKFSYEQYF. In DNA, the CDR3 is TGTGCCAGCACAGGCAAGTTCTCCTACGAGCAGTACTTC.

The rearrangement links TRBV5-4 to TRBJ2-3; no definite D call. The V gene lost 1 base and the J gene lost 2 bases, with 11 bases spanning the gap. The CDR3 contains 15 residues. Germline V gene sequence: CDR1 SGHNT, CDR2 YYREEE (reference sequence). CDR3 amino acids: CASSLKRQSTDTQYF. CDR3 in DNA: TGTGCCAGCAGCTTGAAGAGGCAGTCCACAGATACGCAGTATTTT.

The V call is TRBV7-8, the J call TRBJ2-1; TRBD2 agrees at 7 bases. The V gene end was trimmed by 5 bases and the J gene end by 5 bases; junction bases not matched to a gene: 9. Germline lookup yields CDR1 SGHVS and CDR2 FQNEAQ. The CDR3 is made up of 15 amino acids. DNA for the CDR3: TGTGCCAGCAGCCCTTTAGTAGGGACTAACAATGAGCAGTTCTTC. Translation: CASSPLVGTNNEQFF.

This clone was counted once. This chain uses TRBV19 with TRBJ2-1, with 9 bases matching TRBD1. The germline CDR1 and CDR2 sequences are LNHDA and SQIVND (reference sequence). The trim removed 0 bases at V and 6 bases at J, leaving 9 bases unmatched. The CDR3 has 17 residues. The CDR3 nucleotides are TGTGCCAGTAGTATAGATTCCCGGGACAGGGTGGTCAATGAGCAGTTCTTC. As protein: CASSIDSRDRVVNEQFF.

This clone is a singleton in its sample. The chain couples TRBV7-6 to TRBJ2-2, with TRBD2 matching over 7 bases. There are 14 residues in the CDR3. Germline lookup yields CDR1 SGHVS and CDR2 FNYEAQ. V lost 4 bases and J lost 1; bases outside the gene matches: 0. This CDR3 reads CASSSSGNTGELFF. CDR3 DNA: TGTGCCAGCAGCTCTAGCGGGAACACCGGGGAGCTGTTTTTT.

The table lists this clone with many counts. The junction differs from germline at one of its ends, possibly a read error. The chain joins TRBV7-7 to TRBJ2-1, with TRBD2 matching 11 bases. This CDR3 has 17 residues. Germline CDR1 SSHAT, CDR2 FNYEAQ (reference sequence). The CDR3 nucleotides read TGTGCCAGCAGCTTAGGACTTAGCGGGGGGGCCTACGATGAGCAGTTCTTC. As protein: CASSLGLSGGAYDEQFF.